These 21 T cell receptor beta chains were all obtained from the same sample, sequenced in a study of blood T cell repertoires in COVID-19 (TCRdb year 2020). Libraries were prepared through the immunoSEQ multiplex PCR assay. TCRdb limited this immuneACCESS table to in-frame rearrangements with V and J called. A share of clones is missing; checked studies link under half to unresolved V genes, and the rest is unexplained. For this sample the table gives 350,000 to 450,000 clones, of which about 91% were detected only once. Jointly, the top ten make up less than 2% of the sample. The source material was peripheral blood. Receptor source: a middle-aged woman with COVID-19, enrolled during active disease.

This CDR3 reads CASSPGGGTVYGYTF. CDR3 sequence (DNA): TGCGCCAGCAGCCCCGGTGGAGGGACGGTCTATGGCTACACCTTC. The chain uses TRBV4-3 and TRBJ1-2; D might be TRBD1 (5 bases). V was pared by 4 bases and J by 4 bases, with 16 bases between. The CDR3 consists of 15 residues. Germline V gene data show CDR1 as LGHNA and CDR2 as YSLEER.

This clone was detected many times. This chain connects TRBV28 to TRBJ2-7; tentative D call: TRBD2 (6 bases). The CDR3 spans 13 residues. Looked up from germline, CDR1 is MDHEN and CDR2 is SYDVKM. With 11 bases removed from V and 0 bases from J, the gap between germline ends came to 14 bases. DNA of the CDR3: TGTGCCGGCTCCTCGGGACTCTCCTACGAGCAGTACTTC. It specifies CAGSSGLSYEQYF.

V usage is TRBV5-1 and J usage is TRBJ1-6, with a weak D call TRBD1 (5 bases). This CDR3 has 13 residues. Germline V gene sequence: CDR1 SGHRS, CDR2 YFSETQ. V was cut by 0 bases and J by 15 bases, with 13 bases left in between. CDR3 sequence: CASSLEGPLNLHF. The CDR3 bases are TGCGCCAGCAGCTTGGAGGGGCCCCTCAACCTCCACTTT.

This sequence joins TRBV19 and TRBJ1-1, with 9 positions matching TRBD1. CDR1 and CDR2 (germline): LNHDA, SQIVND (reference sequence). Germline trimming cut 2 bases from V and 1 base from J; bases unmatched to any gene: 2. This CDR3 comprises 15 residues. In nucleotides, the CDR3 is TGTGCCAGTAGTATACAGGGACAGGGGAACACTGAAGCTTTCTTT. Protein: CASSIQGQGNTEAFF.

The chain employs TRBV9 and TRBJ2-3; no firm D call. CDR1 SGDLS and CDR2 YYNGEE come from the germline V gene. V was shortened by 4 bases and J by 12 bases, with 24 bases between the two germline ends. This CDR3 spans 15 amino acids. The CDR3 reads CASSPKLRLEDNQYF. CDR3 nucleotide sequence: TGTGCCAGCAGCCCCAAACTAAGACTGGAAGATAACCAGTATTTT.

V gene TRBV6-5 combines with J gene TRBJ1-4, with D perhaps matching TRBD1 (6 bases). Trimming removed 6 bases at V and 8 bases at J, with 10 bases between. CDR3 length equals 12 residues. The germline V gene encodes CDR1 MNHEY and CDR2 SVGAGI. The CDR3 DNA is TGTGCCAGCAGGAAGGGGGTCGAAAAACTGTTTTTT. As protein: CASRKGVEKLFF.

The genes are TRBV5-6 and TRBJ2-2; 10 positions agree with TRBD2. CDR3 size: 16 residues. Germline assignment: CDR1 SGHDT and CDR2 YYEEEE. Losses at the gene ends were 0 bases for V and 6 bases for J; bases not matched to a gene: 5. CDR3 bases: TGTGCCAGCAGCTTGGCTAGCGGGGGTTCCGCCGGGGAGCTGTTTTTT. This translates into CASSLASGGSAGELFF.

This clone was found once. The chain uses TRBV7-8 and TRBJ2-7; 12 nucleotides line up with TRBD2. The V and J ends lost 3 bases and 5 bases, in that order; junction bases with no gene match: 8. The CDR3 runs 16 residues. Germline V gives CDR1 SGHVS, CDR2 FQNEAQ. CDR3 loop: CASSLSPSGGAHEQYF. As DNA, the CDR3 is TGTGCCAGCAGCTTGTCCCCTAGCGGGGGGGCCCACGAGCAGTACTTC.

The chain recombines TRBV30 with TRBJ2-5; 7 nucleotides line up with TRBD1. The V and J ends lost 4 bases and 2 bases, in that order; junction bases with no gene match: 13. This CDR3 has 16 residues. CDR1 and CDR2 from the germline V gene are GTSNPN and SVGIG (reference sequence). CDR3 sequence reads: CAWIPLGQIGQETQYF. In nucleotides, the CDR3 is TGTGCCTGGATTCCCTTGGGACAGATAGGACAAGAGACCCAGTACTTC.

The rearrangement joins TRBV7-9 to TRBJ1-5; possibly TRBD1 for D (5 bases). Germline loops: CDR1 SEHNR, CDR2 FQNEAQ (reference sequence). This CDR3 has 16 amino acids. The germline V and J ends were trimmed by 5 bases and 4 bases, with 18 bases remaining between them. The CDR3 is CASSVDRGDLNQPQHF. The CDR3 coding sequence is TGTGCCAGCAGCGTAGATAGGGGTGATCTGAATCAGCCCCAGCATTTT.

V is TRBV7-2 and J is TRBJ1-5; D call uncertain. The CDR3 consists of 15 residues. Trimming took off 2 bases at V and 5 bases at J, with 13 bases between the two ends. Germline V gene sequence: CDR1 SGHTA, CDR2 FQGNSA. This CDR3 is CASSLRGGGDQPQHF. In nucleotides, the CDR3 is TGTGCCAGCAGCTTAAGAGGAGGTGGAGATCAGCCCCAGCATTTT. Full variable domain (missing parts from reference TRBV7-2 and TRBJ1-5): GAGVSQSPSNKVTEKGKDVELRCDPISGHTALYWYRQSLGQGLEFLIYFQGNSAPDKSGLPSDRFSAERTGGSVSTLTIQRTQQEDSAVYLCASSLRGGGDQPQHFGDGTRLSIL.

This clone was found once. The V gene is TRBV5-1, the J gene TRBJ1-3; D not certain. CDR1 and CDR2 (germline): SGHRS, YFSETQ. The CDR3 is 13 amino acids. Trimming shortened V by 0 bases and J by 8 bases, and 9 bases separated the two germline ends. The CDR3: CASSLGGDYTIYF. The CDR3 DNA follows: TGCGCCAGCAGCTTGGGGGGAGACTACACCATATATTTT.

The rearrangement joins TRBV6-6 to TRBJ2-2; 10 bases are shared with TRBD2. The junction had 2 bases not matched to a gene; V was cut back by 6 bases and J by 4 bases. The germline CDR1 and CDR2 sequences are MNHNY and SVGAGI (reference sequence). The CDR3 runs to 14 residues. CDR3 nucleotides: TGTGCCAGCAGCCCTAGCGGGGGCACCGGGGAGCTGTTTTTT. Translated: CASSPSGGTGELFF.

The V call is TRBV7-3, the J call TRBJ2-1; no clear D. Trimming took 0 bases from V and 0 from J, leaving 15 bases between them. The germline V gene has CDR1 SGHTA and CDR2 FQGTGA. This CDR3 region has 18 residues. The CDR3 protein is CASSLTPAGASSYNEQFF. CDR3 coding DNA: TGTGCCAGCAGCTTAACCCCAGCTGGAGCGAGCTCCTACAATGAGCAGTTCTTC.

The chain is built from TRBV5-1 and TRBJ2-2; 9 bases are a match to TRBD1. V gave up 0 bases and J gave up 3 bases; unmatched junction bases: 9. The CDR3 extends over 18 amino acids. Germline V lookup: CDR1 SGHRS, CDR2 YFSETQ. DNA of the CDR3: TGCGCCAGCAGCTTGGTTGGGACAGGGTCGGCGTACACCGGGGAGCTGTTTTTT. This encodes CASSLVGTGSAYTGELFF.

V and J are TRBV6-5 and TRBJ2-7; 11 bases fit TRBD2. The CDR3 runs 16 residues. Germline values: CDR1 MNHEY, CDR2 SVGAGI. V trimming: 2 bases; J trimming: 2 bases; junction bases outside the gene matches: 5. The CDR3 loop reads CASSYRGTSGTYEQYF. Here the CDR3 DNA reads TGTGCCAGCAGTTACCGAGGGACTAGCGGAACCTACGAGCAGTACTTC.

The chain carries TRBV24-1 and TRBJ1-2; 12 bases map to TRBD1. CDR3 size: 16 residues. The germline CDR1 and CDR2 sequences are KGHDR and SFDVKD. V dropped 1 base and J dropped 8; count of bases not matched to a gene: 7. Here the CDR3 DNA reads TGTGCCACCAGTGATTTTCCGGGACAGGGGGCGCGAGGCTACACCTTC. Translation: CATSDFPGQGARGYTF.

The chain has TRBV28 and TRBJ2-1; the match to TRBD2 covers 7 bases. J lost 0 bases, V lost 1 base, and 9 bases had no gene match. The length of the CDR3 is 18 residues. In germline, CDR1 is MDHEN, CDR2 SYDVKM. The CDR3 is CASSLFGGSGSSYNEQFF. As DNA, the CDR3 is TGTGCCAGCAGTTTATTCGGGGGGAGCGGCAGCTCCTACAATGAGCAGTTCTTC.

In this sample, this clone turned up many times. The chain combines TRBV4-3 with TRBJ1-1; D gene ambiguous. The CDR3 is made up of 15 amino acids. Germline assignment: CDR1 LGHNA and CDR2 YSLEER. V lost 1 base to trimming and J lost 5 bases, with 14 bases between them. As DNA, the CDR3 is TGCGCCAGCAGCCAAGGGAGCGGGGTTTTTACTGAAGCTTTCTTT. The encoded protein is CASSQGSGVFTEAFF.

The V gene is TRBV25-1, the J gene TRBJ1-3; D call uncertain. Germline CDR1 reads MGHDK; CDR2 reads SYGVNS. This CDR3 spans 15 amino acids. V lost 6 bases, J lost 0 bases, and 12 bases lay in between. Here the CDR3 reads CASSDPRGSGNTIYF. DNA of the CDR3: TGTGCCAGCAGCGATCCCCGGGGCTCTGGAAACACCATATATTTT.

This CDR3 reads CASSATGSSYNSPLHF. Written as DNA, the CDR3 is TGTGCCAGCAGCGCCACAGGGAGCTCCTATAATTCACCCCTCCACTTT. V gene TRBV5-6 combines with J gene TRBJ1-6; tentatively, D is TRBD1 (6 bases). Germline values: CDR1 SGHDT, CDR2 YYEEEE. With 4 bases removed from V and 0 bases from J, the gap between germline ends came to 11 bases. This CDR3 is built from 16 residues.